This TCR beta chain was sequenced for a study of T cell repertoires in cytomegalovirus infection (dated by TCRdb to about 2019). Describing the broader study: Donor HLA type was relevant to the analysis, because carriage of CMV infection together with the matching HLA type was indicated by public TCR beta signatures.

The run used an Illumina HiSeq 1500. Clones were called with MiXCR by TCRdb after fastp trimmed the public reads at Q25, and only in-frame beta chains were retained. Every entry covers one CDR3 protein and lists the most common genes and DNA from its rows. The sample includes 150,000 to 200,000 distinct CDR3 sequences, with around an eighth observed a single time. The ten largest make up 25% to 30% of the sample. Findings and caveats that apply to the study as a whole: In the ex vivo response, HLA-C-restricted CMV-specific TCR beta clonotypes were dominant, and in two of eight donors the single most frequent clonotype came from this HLA-C-restricted group. In both this cohort and an independent roughly 330-donor cohort, the cumulative frequency of public TCR beta family members distinguished carriers of CMV infection plus the relevant HLA type.

There are 13 amino acids in the CDR3, from cysteine to phenylalanine inclusive. The sequence is cut down to CDR3 DNA, 39 bases in frame from base 1. The germline V gene supplies CDR1 MGHDK and CDR2 SYGVNS. Unmatched junction bases come to 6, with V trimmed by 8 bases and J by 7 bases. This clonotype was seen a few times. Its antigen is currently not known. Base qualities are not at hand, and no much larger clone is one base apart. This TCR derives from a human donor in good health (CMV status not recorded). Some clones in this sample may be carry-over from other donors' samples. Recombination joined TRBV25-1 with TRBJ1-4; 8 of the junction bases match TRBD1. Sequencing input: PBMCs. The DNA reads as follows: TGTGCCAGCCGAGACAGGGGAGGTGAAAAACTGTTTTTT. The resulting protein is CASRDRGGEKLFF.